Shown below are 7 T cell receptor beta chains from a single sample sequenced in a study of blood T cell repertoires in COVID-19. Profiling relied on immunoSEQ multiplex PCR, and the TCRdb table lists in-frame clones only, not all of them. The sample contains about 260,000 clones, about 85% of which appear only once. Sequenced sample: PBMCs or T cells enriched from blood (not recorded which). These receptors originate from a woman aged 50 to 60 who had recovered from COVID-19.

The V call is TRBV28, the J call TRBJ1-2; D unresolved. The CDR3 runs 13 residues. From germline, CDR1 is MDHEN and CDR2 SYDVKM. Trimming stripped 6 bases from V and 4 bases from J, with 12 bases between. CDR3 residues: CASRYGGLYGYTF. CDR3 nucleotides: TGTGCCAGCAGGTACGGCGGGCTCTATGGCTACACCTTC.

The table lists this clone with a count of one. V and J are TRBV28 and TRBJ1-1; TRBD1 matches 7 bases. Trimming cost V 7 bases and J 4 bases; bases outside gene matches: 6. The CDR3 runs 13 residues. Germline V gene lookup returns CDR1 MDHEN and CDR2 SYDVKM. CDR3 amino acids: CASIGGQATEAFF. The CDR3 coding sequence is TGTGCCAGCATCGGAGGACAGGCCACTGAAGCTTTCTTT.

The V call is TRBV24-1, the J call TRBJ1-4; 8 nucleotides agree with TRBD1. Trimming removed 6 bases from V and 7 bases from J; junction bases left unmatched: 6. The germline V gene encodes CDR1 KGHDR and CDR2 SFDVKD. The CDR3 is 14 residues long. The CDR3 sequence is CATSTGQAGEKLFF. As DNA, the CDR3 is TGTGCCACCAGTACGGGACAGGCCGGTGAAAAACTGTTTTTT.

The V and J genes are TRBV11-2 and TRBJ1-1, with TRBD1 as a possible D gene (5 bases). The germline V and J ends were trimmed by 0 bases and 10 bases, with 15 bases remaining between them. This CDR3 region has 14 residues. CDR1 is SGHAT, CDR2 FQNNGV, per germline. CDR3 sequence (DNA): TGTGCCAGCAGCTTAGATCAAGGCAGGGCGGTAGCTTTCTTT. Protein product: CASSLDQGRAVAFF.

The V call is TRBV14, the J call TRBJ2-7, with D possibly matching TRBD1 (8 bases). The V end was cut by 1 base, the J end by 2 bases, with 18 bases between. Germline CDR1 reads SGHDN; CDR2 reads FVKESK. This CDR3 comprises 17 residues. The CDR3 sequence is CASSQAETGEGAYEQYF. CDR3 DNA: TGTGCCAGCAGCCAAGCGGAGACAGGGGAGGGTGCCTACGAGCAGTACTTC.

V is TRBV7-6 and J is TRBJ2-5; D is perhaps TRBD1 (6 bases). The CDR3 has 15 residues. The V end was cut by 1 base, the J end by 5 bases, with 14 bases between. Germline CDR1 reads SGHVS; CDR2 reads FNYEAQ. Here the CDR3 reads CASSLEQGVWETQYF. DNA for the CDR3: TGTGCCAGCAGCTTAGAACAGGGAGTATGGGAGACCCAGTACTTC.

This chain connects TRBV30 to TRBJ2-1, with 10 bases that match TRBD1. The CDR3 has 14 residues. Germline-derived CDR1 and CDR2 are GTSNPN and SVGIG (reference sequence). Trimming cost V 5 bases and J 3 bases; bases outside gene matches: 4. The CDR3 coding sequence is TGTGCCTGGGGGACAGGGGCTGACTACAATGAGCAGTTCTTC. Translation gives CAWGTGADYNEQFF.